The entry below describes one T cell receptor (beta chain). Its specific antigen is unknown. Base qualities are missing; no much larger clone stands one base away. This sample stems from a study of blood T cell repertoires in COVID-19 (TCRdb year 2020). With respect to the entire study: Samples from collaborators originated in the United States, Italy and Spain and spanned both the acute and convalescent phases of COVID-19. The prospective study material was composed of cDNA or gDNA derived from T cells, B-cell-depleted T cells, or PBMCs. Subjects who had been exposed to COVID-19, were actively infected with it, or had recovered from it provided the deeply sampled blood TCRbeta repertoires that made up the dataset. The repertoires were released in a freely available public database meant as a resource for research on the immune response to SARS-CoV-2. The samples were drawn from two sources: the first 160 participants of the ongoing ImmuneRACE study, and fewer than 1,500 subjects contributed by 6 global collaborators. A de-identified subject ID, COVID-19 status, age in years and sex were almost always included in the sample metadata. Where HLA class I and class II types were available, the types were taken from metadata supplied by the sample provider, not from assay-based typing.

The CDR3 covers 18 residues, taking in both the cysteine and the phenylalanine. CDR3 DNA only is kept here, 54 bases in frame from base 1. Summary of the overall study and its limitations: How much clinical and demographic metadata was included differed by source and by participant, and the metadata was provided uncurated.

TCRbeta CDR3 regions were amplified from genomic DNA using the immunoSEQ Assay, a bias-controlled multiplex PCR. Concerning the study's data processing: The number of nucleated cells in each sample was estimated by amplification of reference gene primers within the assay. To quantify the absolute abundance of each unique TCRbeta CDR3 rearrangement, sequence reads were collapsed and filtered. Productive Simpson clonality was computed per sample as the square root of Simpson's diversity index over productive rearrangements. As stored in TCRdb, this immuneACCESS dataset retains in-frame rearrangements with V and J assigned. A fraction of the clones does not appear; measured against another copy, unresolved V genes explain less than half of the discrepancy, and the remainder lacks a known reason. D and trimming were read from the DNA, whereas the V and J calls and clone size are those reported in that table. In all, the sample holds 200,000 to 300,000 clones, and approximately 80% of those were seen once. Jointly, the top ten make up 4.2% of the sample.

Collaborating institutions collected whole blood in K2EDTA tubes following their own protocols. For TCRbeta analysis, collaborator samples were shipped as frozen whole blood, as isolated PBMCs, or as DNA extracted from either sample type. The sample comprised peripheral blood. The clonotype was recovered from a man aged 55 to 70 with acute or convalescent COVID-19. This chain is built from TRBV21-1 and TRBJ2-5; TRBD1 reflects the table's D call only, with no check against the DNA. TRBV21-1 corresponds to a pseudogene. The CDR3 corresponds to CASSYYSPSQGPQETQYF. The nucleotides read TGTGCCAGCAGCTACTACTCACCGTCACAGGGACCGCAAGAGACCCAGTACTTC.